A single T cell receptor beta chain is shown here with its context. This specimen comes from a study of blood T cell repertoires in COVID-19. Whole-study context: Acute and convalescent COVID-19 specimens originated in the United States, Italy and Spain.

The Seattle site enrolled patients during active infection and followed them longitudinally. Data came from immunoSEQ multiplex PCR; TCRdb stores just in-frame clones and leaves some out. The data hold about 69,000 clones, with 84% observed a single time. The CDR3 spans 18 residues. The germline CDR1 and CDR2 sequences are SEHNR and FQNEAQ (reference sequence). The germline V and J ends were trimmed by 4 bases and 0 bases, with 19 bases remaining between them. This chain joins TRBV7-9 and TRBJ1-5; no clear D gene. The receptor was derived from a man aged 45-65 years with COVID-19, enrolled during active disease. Sample: peripheral blood. The CDR3 protein is CASSSSYVRIPSNQPQHF. CDR3 nucleotides: TGTGCCAGCAGCTCTTCATACGTCAGGATCCCTAGCAATCAGCCCCAGCATTTT.